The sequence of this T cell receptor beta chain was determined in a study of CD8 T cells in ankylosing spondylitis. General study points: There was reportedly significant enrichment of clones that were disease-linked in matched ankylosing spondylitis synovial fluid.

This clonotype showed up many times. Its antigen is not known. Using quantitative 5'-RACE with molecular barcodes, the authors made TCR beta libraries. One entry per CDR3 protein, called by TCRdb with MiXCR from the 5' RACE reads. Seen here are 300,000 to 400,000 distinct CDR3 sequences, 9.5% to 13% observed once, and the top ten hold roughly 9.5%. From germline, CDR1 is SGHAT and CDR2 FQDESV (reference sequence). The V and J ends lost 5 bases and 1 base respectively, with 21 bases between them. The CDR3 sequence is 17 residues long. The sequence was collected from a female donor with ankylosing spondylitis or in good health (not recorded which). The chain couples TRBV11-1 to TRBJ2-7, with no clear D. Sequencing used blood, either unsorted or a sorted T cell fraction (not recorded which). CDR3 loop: CASSARSWGFGSYEQYF. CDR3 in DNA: TGTGCCAGCAGCGCCCGATCGTGGGGATTTGGGTCCTACGAGCAGTACTTC.